This T cell receptor beta chain was captured by sequencing in a study of vaccination effects on CD4 cells after COVID-19 (dated by TCRdb to about 2022). Some background on the complete study: To identify antigen-specific CD4+ T cell clonotypes by their expansion, the ViraFEST assay first stimulated PBMC with viral peptide pools and then applied TCR sequencing. After vaccination, three convalescent patients were sampled at an early time point (day +14) and at a late time point (day +241, +227 and +161, respectively). Post-vaccine samples across the study were collected a median of 72 days after the second dose, with a range of 14 to 241. Approximately 2 million PBMC per well were cultured with around 9.8 ug/ml peptides in IMDM containing approximately 4.7% human AB serum, around 10 IU/ml IL-2 and gentamicin. The study compared SARS-CoV-2 spike-specific CD4+ TCR repertoires before and after mRNA vaccination in COVID-19 convalescent patients and infection-naive vaccine recipients. The full study included around nine COVID-19 convalescent patients and a few SARS-CoV-2-naive healthy vaccine recipients. Cultures from other donors in the study were sequenced using the Oncomine TCR Beta short-read assay on an Illumina iSeq 100. Broad study findings and their caveats: In convalescent patients, the post-vaccine spike-reactive repertoire was composed mainly of new vaccine-induced clones that were largely distinct from infection-induced clones. The study was limited by a small number of convalescent patients, and early post-infection timepoints were lacking. Clones induced by infection and clones induced by vaccination both contracted markedly at late timepoints after vaccination, which fits with T cell responses waning over time.

Receptors were amplified or captured by the immunoSEQ multiplex PCR assay. TCR beta CDR3 sequencing was performed on DNA from the cultured, isolated CD4+ T cells. Processing in the source paper ran as follows. Non-productive TCR sequences were discarded, and reads were trimmed to the CDR3 region, with only CDR3s of 7 or more amino acids retained. Antigen-specific clonotypes were identified with the MANAFEST web app by comparing expansion in peptide wells against reference cultures. For clones to be considered positive, expansion at FDR<0.05 versus reference and all other wells, an odds ratio above 5, and a frequency above 0.1% in two replicate wells were required. A clonotype was called cross-reactive if it was significantly expanded both in SARS-CoV-2 spike wells and in at least one common cold coronavirus spike condition. Using the stringdist R package, CDR3 similarity was measured by Levenshtein distance, and unrooted trees were constructed with ape in R 3.6.1. Entries here come from immuneACCESS through TCRdb and include only in-frame sequences with V and J called. Some clones fail to appear in such tables; in the studies checked, an unresolved V gene covers under half of the shortfall, and the cause of the remainder is unknown. The V and J calls and the clone size are those of that table, but D and trimming were determined from the DNA. Counted in this sample were tens of thousands of clones; roughly 80% of them appeared once. Together, the top ten hold 5% to 7.5% of the sample.

After roughly 11 days of culture, CD4+ T cells were isolated with the EasySep CD4+ T cell isolation kit. Convalescent patients had PCR-confirmed SARS-CoV-2 infection between March and December 2020, before Alpha, Beta and Delta variants emerged in the United States. Two doses of either the BNT162b2 or the mRNA-1273 mRNA SARS-CoV-2 vaccine were administered to participants. On days 3 and 7, half of the culture medium was replaced with fresh IL-2-containing medium. Unless noted otherwise, every peptide stimulation condition was grown in triplicate wells. PBMC were separated from whole blood using Ficoll-Paque Plus gradient centrifugation and were then either cryopreserved at -140C or used fresh. Genomic DNA was extracted from cultured CD4+ T cells with the QIAamp micro DNA kit. A note on this clone: Its target antigen remains unknown. Base quality data are lacking; no much larger clone is found one base away.

Measured from the cysteine to the phenylalanine, the CDR3 is 22 residues long. The only DNA kept is the CDR3, 66 bases in frame from the first base. Reading the germline V gene gives CDR1 SGHTA and CDR2 FQGNSA. Ends trimmed: V by 0 bases, J by 4 bases; bases unmatched to a gene: 24. The chain is encoded by TRBV7-2 joined to TRBJ2-1; 7 bases in between match TRBD2. This TCR derives from a human donor who had a prior SARS-CoV-2 infection. Sequences were derived from CD4+ T cells from PBMCs cultured without peptide, sampled after COVID-19 vaccination. The CDR3 here reads CASSLARRASGSLPSAYNEQFF. The sequenced DNA is TGTGCCAGCAGCTTAGCCAGGAGGGCTAGCGGCTCCTTACCATCGGCTTACAATGAGCAGTTCTTC.